This T cell receptor (beta chain) was identified during a study of T cells in Graves' hyperthyroidism and ophthalmopathy. The germline V gene has CDR1 SQVTM and CDR2 ANQGSEA. There are 15 residues in the CDR3. V was pared by 1 base and J by 5 bases, with 9 bases of the junction left unmatched. This clonotype was seen ten or more times. Amplified regions were TCR beta CDR3 sequences from RNA transcripts. The TCR CDR3 was amplified in a first-round RT-PCR using the HTBI primer set. MiXCR, run by TCRdb on the multiplex PCR reads, gives a single entry per CDR3 protein. Of around 800,000 distinct CDR3 sequences listed, 38% are singletons.

This receptor was identified in a young man with Graves' hyperthyroidism. The chain is built from TRBV29-1 and TRBJ1-2; 8 nucleotides agree with TRBD1. Material for sequencing was blood. CDR3 coding DNA: TGCAGCGTTGAAGGAGGACAGGGTTTTACGTATGGCTACACCTTC. As protein: CSVEGGQGFTYGYTF.